Shown below are 9 T cell receptor beta chains from a single sample sequenced in a study of blood T cell repertoires in COVID-19. TCRdb keeps only in-frame clones here, not all; method: immunoSEQ multiplex PCR. The data contain around 65,000 clones, 60% to 80% of them singletons. The specimen was peripheral blood. These TCRs come from a man aged 60 to 75 with acute or convalescent COVID-19.

The chain is built from TRBV3-1 (or the pseudogene TRBV3-2) and TRBJ1-4, with TRBD1 matching 8 bases. The CDR3 is 16 amino acids. The V segment lost 1 base and the J segment 5 bases; nucleotides outside the gene matches: 6. Germline V lookup: CDR1 LGHDT, CDR2 YNNKEL (reference sequence). Here the CDR3 DNA reads TGTGCCAGCAGCCAAGTAACAGGGGGTTGGAATGAAAAACTGTTTTTT. It codes for CASSQVTGGWNEKLFF.

The J gene is TRBJ2-3, the V gene TRBV4-3; tentative D call: TRBD1 (5 bases). The V end lost 2 bases, the J end lost 3 bases, and 6 bases lay between the germline ends. The germline V gene encodes CDR1 LGHNA and CDR2 YSLEER. The CDR3 is 13 residues long. CDR3 sequence reads: CASSQSGTDTQYF. CDR3 coding DNA: TGCGCCAGCAGCCAATCAGGGACAGATACGCAGTATTTT.

The chain uses TRBV10-3 and TRBJ2-7, with a weak D call TRBD1 (7 bases). CDR1 is ENHRY, CDR2 SYGVKD, per germline. V was clipped by 0 bases and J by 3 bases, with 18 bases between them. The CDR3 is made up of 17 amino acids. CDR3 coding DNA: TGTGCCATCAGTGAGTCGACAGGGTCAGGGGAGGTCTACGAGCAGTACTTC. Its translation is CAISESTGSGEVYEQYF.

This sequence joins TRBV6-5 and TRBJ1-3, with 7 bases fitting TRBD1. Germline V gene sequence: CDR1 MNHEY, CDR2 SVGAGI. The CDR3 has 15 residues. The J segment lost 0 bases and the V segment lost 8 bases, leaving 7 bases of the junction unmatched. CDR3 coding DNA: TGTGCCAGCTGGACAGGACAGAGCTCTGGAAACACCATATATTTT. It translates to CASWTGQSSGNTIYF.

The V gene is TRBV29-1, the J gene TRBJ1-3; D remains ambiguous. The V end was cut by 4 bases, the J end by 0 bases, with 4 bases between. CDR1 and CDR2 from the germline V gene are SQVTM and ANQGSEA. This CDR3 is built from 12 residues. CDR3 DNA sequence: TGCAGCGTTGTCATCTCTGGAAACACCATATATTTT. It codes for CSVVISGNTIYF. The full variable domain, rest sourced from reference TRBV29-1 and TRBJ1-3, is SAVISQKPSRDICQRGTSLTIQCQVDSQVTMMFWYRQQPGQSLTLIATANQGSEATYESGFVIDKFPISRPNLTFSTLTVSNMSPEDSSIYLCSVVISGNTIYFGEGSWLTVV.

By share, this clone counts as medium-sized. The genes are TRBV27 and TRBJ1-6; the match to TRBD1 covers 9 bases. This CDR3 comprises 16 residues. Per germline, CDR1 MNHEY and CDR2 SMNVEV (reference sequence). The V gene end was trimmed by 6 bases and the J gene end by 4 bases; junction bases not matched to a gene: 7. CDR3 coding DNA: TGTGCCAGCAGCCACAGGGGGCCCCTTTATAATTCACCCCTCCACTTT. It encodes CASSHRGPLYNSPLHF.

The chain employs TRBV7-8 and TRBJ1-1; a possible D gene is TRBD1 (5 bases). V was trimmed by 1 base and J by 10 bases, leaving 16 bases between them. There are 14 residues in the CDR3. The germline V gene encodes CDR1 SGHVS and CDR2 FQNEAQ. For the CDR3, the DNA is TGTGCCAGCAGCTTAGGCCCTCTCAGGGATAGAGCTTTCTTT. It codes for CASSLGPLRDRAFF. Looking up the rest from reference TRBV7-8 and TRBJ1-1 gives the full variable domain: GAGVSQSPRYKVAKRGQDVALRCDPISGHVSLFWYQQALGQGPEFLTYFQNEAQLDKSGLPSDRFFAERPEGSVSTLKIQRTQQEDSAVYLCASSLGPLRDRAFFGQGTRLTVV.

This clone was picked up a small number of times. V gene TRBV7-6 combines with J gene TRBJ2-1, with D possibly being TRBD2 (7 bases). CDR1 SGHVS and CDR2 FNYEAQ come from the germline V gene. V lost 5 bases and J 10 bases, leaving 12 bases between the germline ends. This CDR3 comprises 12 residues. The chain's CDR3 is CASSQGGGEQFF. For the CDR3, the DNA is TGTGCCAGCAGCCAAGGGGGGGGAGAGCAGTTCTTC.

The chain recombines TRBV2 with TRBJ1-5, with 9 bases matching TRBD1. The junction had 9 bases not matched to a gene; V was cut back by 4 bases and J by 8 bases. CDR1 SNHLY and CDR2 FYNNEI come from the germline V gene. CDR3 size: 15 residues. Here the CDR3 DNA reads TGTGCCAGCAGTGGGAGGACAGGGGATATGGAGCCCCAGCATTTT. Translation gives CASSGRTGDMEPQHF.